These 10 T cell receptor beta chains originate from one sample sequenced in a study of cytomegalovirus exposure and HLA in healthy donors (dated by TCRdb to about 2017). Receptor amplification or capture employed the immunoSEQ multiplex PCR assay. For the multiplex PCR, a mixture combining 60 forward primers for TCR Vbeta segments and 13 reverse primers for TCR Jbeta segments was used. Sourced from immuneACCESS, this table was stored by TCRdb with only in-frame sequences that have V and J called. A share of the clones is absent; for the studies checked, an unresolved V gene accounts for under half, and the remainder has no known explanation. The sample has 100,000 or so clones on record, just under 80% of them singletons. The ten largest make up roughly 1.2% of the sample. The sequenced sample consisted of PBMCs. The receptors were sampled from a man aged 25-45 years in good health and CMV-seronegative.

This chain joins TRBV11-2 and TRBJ2-2, with TRBD1 as a possible D gene (5 bases). Trimming shortened V by 3 bases and J by 4 bases, and 21 bases separated the two germline ends. The CDR3 length is 18 residues. The germline CDR1 and CDR2 sequences are SGHAT and FQNNGV. The CDR3 protein is CASSFPLQKQAATGELFF. For the CDR3, the DNA is TGTGCCAGCAGCTTCCCCCTTCAAAAACAGGCAGCCACCGGGGAGCTGTTTTTT. Drawing the rest from reference TRBV11-2 and TRBJ2-2, the complete variable domain is EAGVAQSPRYKIIEKRQSVAFWCNPISGHATLYWYQQILGQGPKLLIQFQNNGVVDDSQLPKDRFSAERLKGVDSTLKIQPAKLEDSAVYLCASSFPLQKQAATGELFFGEGSRLTVL.

V and J are TRBV7-2 and TRBJ2-7; 10 bases map to TRBD2. J lost 6 bases, V lost 2 bases, and 7 bases had no gene match. This CDR3 is built from 15 residues. Germline V gene sequence: CDR1 SGHTA, CDR2 FQGNSA. CDR3 DNA sequence: TGTGCCAGCAGCTTAAGCGGGGGGGCCTCTAGCGAGCAGTACTTC. Residues: CASSLSGGASSEQYF.

This clone was seen only a few times. The rearrangement uses TRBV29-1 and TRBJ2-2; tentatively, D is TRBD1 (6 bases). The germline CDR1 and CDR2 sequences are SQVTM and ANQGSEA. This CDR3 is 14 amino acids long. V lost 3 bases to trimming and J lost 3 bases, with 11 bases between them. CDR3 sequence reads: CSVDTGYYTGELFF. As DNA, the CDR3 is TGCAGCGTTGATACAGGGTATTACACCGGGGAGCTGTTTTTT.

J is TRBJ1-1 and V is TRBV6-1; TRBD1 matches at 12 bases. V lost 7 bases and J lost 1; bases outside the gene matches: 4. CDR1 is MNHNS and CDR2 is SASEGT in the germline V gene. This CDR3 is 15 amino acids long. The CDR3 DNA sequence: TGTGCCAGCAACACGGGACAGGGGGCGAACACTGAAGCTTTCTTT. Protein sequence: CASNTGQGANTEAFF.

This sequence joins TRBV28 and TRBJ1-4; 7 nucleotides agree with TRBD1. The CDR3 runs to 17 residues. V lost 2 bases and J lost 8; bases outside the gene matches: 14. Germline CDR1 MDHEN, CDR2 SYDVKM. Here the CDR3 DNA reads TGTGCCAGCAGTTTAGATAAGGAGGGGGCACTAAAAGAAAAACTGTTTTTT. The encoded protein is CASSLDKEGALKEKLFF.

The chain uses TRBV4-3 and TRBJ2-7, with TRBD2 matching over 8 bases. The germline V gene has CDR1 LGHNA and CDR2 YSLEER. Trimming cost V 0 bases and J 3 bases; bases outside gene matches: 7. CDR3 length equals 16 residues. The CDR3 is CASSQDLSSGVYEQYF. The DNA of the CDR3 is TGCGCCAGCAGCCAAGATCTGAGTAGCGGGGTCTACGAGCAGTACTTC.

This clone was detected only once. The V gene is TRBV28, the J gene TRBJ1-4; no clear D. The CDR3 is 14 residues long. The V and J ends lost 7 bases and 3 bases respectively, with 12 bases between them. In germline, CDR1 is MDHEN, CDR2 SYDVKM. CDR3 nucleotide sequence: TGTGCCAGCAAAACGGGGTGGGCTAATGAAAAACTGTTTTTT. It is translated as CASKTGWANEKLFF.

The rearrangement joins TRBV9 to TRBJ2-3; D gene unclear. V gave up 3 bases and J gave up 5 bases, with 7 bases separating them. The V gene's germline CDR1 is SGDLS and CDR2 YYNGEE. The CDR3 spans 12 residues. The CDR3 loop is CASSGQVDTQYF. The CDR3 DNA follows: TGTGCCAGCAGCGGCCAGGTAGATACGCAGTATTTT.

This clone has just one count. The DNA is omitted, as the CDR3 cannot be located on it reliably, and the CDR3 follows TCRdb's listing. This chain links TRBV27 with TRBJ2-2; the DNA was not compared with TRBD2, the D call given in the table. The CDR3 contains 12 residues when both ends are counted. Germline loops: CDR1 MNHEY, CDR2 SMNVEV (reference sequence). The CDR3 reads CASSFGAGELFF.

This clone was seen only a few times. This chain uses TRBV4-3 with TRBJ2-3; D gene unclear. Deletions cut 0 bases from V and 2 bases from J, with 12 bases between. CDR1 and CDR2 (germline): LGHNA, YSLEER. The CDR3 is 16 amino acids. The CDR3 DNA reads TGCGCCAGCAGCCAAGATATGAGGAGTCTCACAGATACGCAGTATTTT. This translates into CASSQDMRSLTDTQYF.